This TCR beta chain was sequenced during a study of blood T cell repertoires in COVID-19. Looking at the study overall: The study drew acute and convalescent COVID-19 samples from the United States, Italy and Spain.

In the original workflow: Reference gene primer amplification in the assay estimated nucleated cell counts. Some clones are missing from TCRdb's copy, which holds only in-frame ones; the method was immunoSEQ multiplex PCR. From that table come the V and J calls and clone size; the DNA was used to work out D and trimming. Of about 160,000 clones listed, 65% to 85% are singletons. Per the germline V gene, CDR1 is SNHLY and CDR2 is FYNNEI. This CDR3 is 15 amino acids long. V lost 2 bases, J lost 4 bases, and 14 bases lay in between. The chain employs TRBV2 and TRBJ1-2, with D possibly being TRBD1 (5 bases). Sequenced sample: peripheral blood. The source is a woman older than 75 with active or convalescent COVID-19. Here the CDR3 reads CASSEQGQGAYGYTF. CDR3 DNA: TGTGCCAGCAGTGAACAGGGTCAGGGTGCCTATGGCTACACCTTC.